This TCR beta chain was retrieved from a study of blood T cells in healthy people across ages. Note on this clonotype: Its antigen is not identified.

The CDR3 spans 17 residues. The J segment lost 0 bases and the V segment lost 7 bases, leaving 9 bases of the junction unmatched. A second PCR, run for roughly 7 to 11 cycles, used a sample-barcoded 5' primer plus a J-beta primer mix. Tags on each cDNA molecule came from a template-switch adaptor with 12 random nucleotides. All samples yielded 2.5 million or more CDR3-containing paired-end reads. TCRdb independently ran MiXCR on the 5' RACE reads; one entry per CDR3 protein. Found here are over 950,000 distinct CDR3 sequences, roughly 51% of them singletons; the top ten hold 20% to 25%. Study-level findings and limits: Strongly correlated with naive T cell percentage was TCR beta diversity. There were more naive CD4+ cells and higher diversity in long-lived donors than in aged donors.

The receptor was isolated from a woman aged 60 to 75 in good health. The sequencing input was blood. The gene calls are TRBV12-3 or TRBV12-4 and TRBJ1-6, with 7 bases matching TRBD1. The CDR3 loop reads CASTGGKPSSYNSPLHF. DNA for the CDR3: TGTGCCAGCACAGGGGGGAAGCCCAGCTCCTATAATTCACCCCTCCACTTT.